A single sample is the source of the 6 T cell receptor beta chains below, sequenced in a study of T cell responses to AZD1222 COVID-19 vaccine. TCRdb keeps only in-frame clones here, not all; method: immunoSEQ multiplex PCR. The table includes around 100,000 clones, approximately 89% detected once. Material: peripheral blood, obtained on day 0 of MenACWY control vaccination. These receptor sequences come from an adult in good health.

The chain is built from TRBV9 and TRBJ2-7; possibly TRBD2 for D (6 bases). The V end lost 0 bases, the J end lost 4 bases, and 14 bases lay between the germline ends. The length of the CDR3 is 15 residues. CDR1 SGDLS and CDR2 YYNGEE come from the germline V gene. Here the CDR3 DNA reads TGTGCCAGCAGCGTAGATGGGGGGAAAGGTTACGAGCAGTACTTC. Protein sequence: CASSVDGGKGYEQYF.

The DNA for the CDR3 is TGTGCCAGCAGTCCCCGGGCAGGATCAAATTCACCCCTCCACTTT. Translation gives CASSPRAGSNSPLHF. The chain employs TRBV27 and TRBJ1-6; D uncertain. This CDR3 comprises 15 residues. The germline V gene encodes CDR1 MNHEY and CDR2 SMNVEV (reference sequence). Trimming removed 5 bases at V and 7 bases at J, with 15 bases between.

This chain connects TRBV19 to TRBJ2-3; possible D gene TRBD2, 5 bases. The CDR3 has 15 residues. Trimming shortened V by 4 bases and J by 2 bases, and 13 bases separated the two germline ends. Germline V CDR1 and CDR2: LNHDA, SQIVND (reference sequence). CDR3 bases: TGTGCCAGTAGTAGTACGGGATACCACACAGATACGCAGTATTTT. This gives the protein CASSSTGYHTDTQYF.

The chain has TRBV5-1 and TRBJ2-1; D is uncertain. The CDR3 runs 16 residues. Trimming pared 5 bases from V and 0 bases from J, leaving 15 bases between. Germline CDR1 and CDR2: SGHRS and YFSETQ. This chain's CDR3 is CASRVLEASSYNEQFF. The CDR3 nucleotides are TGCGCCAGCAGAGTGTTAGAGGCTAGCTCCTACAATGAGCAGTTCTTC.

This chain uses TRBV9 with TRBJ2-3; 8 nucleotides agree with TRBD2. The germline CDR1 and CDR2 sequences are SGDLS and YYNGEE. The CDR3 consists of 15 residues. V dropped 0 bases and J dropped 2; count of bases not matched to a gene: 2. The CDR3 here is CASSVGGGITDTQYF. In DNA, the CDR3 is TGTGCCAGCAGCGTAGGCGGGGGGATCACAGATACGCAGTATTTT. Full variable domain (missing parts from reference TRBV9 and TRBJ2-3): DSGVTQTPKHLITATGQRVTLRCSPRSGDLSVYWYQQSLDQGLQFLIQYYNGEERAKGNILERFSAQQFPDLHSELNLSSLELGDSALYFCASSVGGGITDTQYFGPGTRLTVL.

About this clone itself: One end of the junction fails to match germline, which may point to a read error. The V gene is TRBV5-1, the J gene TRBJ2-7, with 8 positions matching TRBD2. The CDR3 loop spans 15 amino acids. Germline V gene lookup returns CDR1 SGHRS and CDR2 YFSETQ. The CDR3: CASSLQPGPGGERYF. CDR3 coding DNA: TGCGCCAGCAGCTTGCAGCCGGGACCGGGGGGGGAGCGGTACTTC.